The clone carrying this TCR beta chain was counted once. Antigen specificity is unknown. Germline lookup yields CDR1 MNHEY and CDR2 SVGAGI. V was clipped by 4 bases and J by 0 bases, with 8 bases between them. CDR3 length: 14 residues. This specimen belongs to a study of cytomegalovirus exposure and HLA in healthy donors. The primer mix had 60 Vbeta and 13 Jbeta primers. Libraries were prepared by immunoSEQ multiplex PCR; TCRdb keeps only in-frame clonotypes and omits some of them. Among over 150,000 clones, around 75% were seen once, and the ten largest hold 1.5% to 2%. General observations from the study: In vitro confirmation showed three CMV-associated chains to be CMV antigen specific. Among immune exposure information, only CMV serostatus was available. Earlier findings revealed that most TCR beta V segments proved productive either about 87% or about 30% of the time. TCR beta chains associated with HLA were, in a later analysis, more clonally expanded than equally common others.

Sequenced: PBMCs. This chain joins TRBV6-5 and TRBJ2-3, with D possibly matching TRBD1 (5 bases). The sequence derives from a human donor in good health. CDR3 loop: CASSSTVSTDTQYF. CDR3 DNA: TGTGCCAGCAGTTCGACAGTTAGCACAGATACGCAGTATTTT.